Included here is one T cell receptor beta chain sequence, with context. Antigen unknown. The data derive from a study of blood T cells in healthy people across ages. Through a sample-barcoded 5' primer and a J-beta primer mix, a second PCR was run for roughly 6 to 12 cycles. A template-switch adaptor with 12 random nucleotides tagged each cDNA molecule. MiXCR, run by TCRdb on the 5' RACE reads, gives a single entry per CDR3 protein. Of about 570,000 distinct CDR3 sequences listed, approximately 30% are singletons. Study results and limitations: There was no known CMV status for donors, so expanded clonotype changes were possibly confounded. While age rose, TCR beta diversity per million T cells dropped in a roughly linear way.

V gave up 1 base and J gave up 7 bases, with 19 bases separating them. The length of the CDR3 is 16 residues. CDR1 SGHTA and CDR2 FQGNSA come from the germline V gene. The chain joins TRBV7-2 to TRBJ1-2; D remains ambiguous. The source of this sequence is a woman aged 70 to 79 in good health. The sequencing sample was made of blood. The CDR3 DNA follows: TGTGCCAGCAGCTTAGATCGTGCAGGATCATTGAGTGGCTACACCTTC. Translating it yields CASSLDRAGSLSGYTF.